These 3 T cell receptor beta chains originate from one sample sequenced in a study of shared clonotypes between healthy human individuals. Using immunoSEQ multiplex PCR, the repertoire was profiled, and TCRdb retains in-frame clones only, with some absent. Here the sample spans approximately 1,000,000 clones, 75% to 85% being singletons. Sequencing was done on a sample of memory CD4+ T cells from PBMCs. The subset is: CD45RA-negative fraction. The source is a man aged 18 to 29 in good health. Some clones in this sample may be carry-over from other donors' samples.

This clone was detected only once. The chain links TRBV7-2 to TRBJ1-4; D perhaps matches TRBD1 (5 bases). The CDR3 contains 16 residues. CDR1 and CDR2 from the germline V gene are SGHTA and FQGNSA. V was shortened by 4 bases and J by 4 bases, with 16 bases between the two germline ends. The CDR3 protein is CASSSLPGGNNEKLFF. The CDR3 coding sequence is TGTGCCAGCAGCTCACTACCCGGGGGGAATAATGAAAAACTGTTTTTT.

This clone was counted only a few times. The chain has TRBV4-3 and TRBJ1-4; D uncertain. The CDR3 length is 12 residues. CDR1 LGHNA and CDR2 YSLEER come from the germline V gene. Trimming stripped 4 bases from V and 6 bases from J, with 6 bases between. The CDR3 coding sequence is TGCGCCAGCAGCCGGCAGCATGAAAAACTGTTTTTT. Translating it yields CASSRQHEKLFF.

V is TRBV7-3 and J is TRBJ2-5, with 8 bases lining up with TRBD1. The CDR3 consists of 13 residues. The germline CDR1 and CDR2 sequences are SGHTA and FQGTGA. J lost 4 bases, V lost 5 bases, and 3 bases had no gene match. CDR3 region: CASSTGTGETQYF. The CDR3 coding sequence is TGTGCCAGCAGCACAGGGACAGGAGAGACCCAGTACTTC.